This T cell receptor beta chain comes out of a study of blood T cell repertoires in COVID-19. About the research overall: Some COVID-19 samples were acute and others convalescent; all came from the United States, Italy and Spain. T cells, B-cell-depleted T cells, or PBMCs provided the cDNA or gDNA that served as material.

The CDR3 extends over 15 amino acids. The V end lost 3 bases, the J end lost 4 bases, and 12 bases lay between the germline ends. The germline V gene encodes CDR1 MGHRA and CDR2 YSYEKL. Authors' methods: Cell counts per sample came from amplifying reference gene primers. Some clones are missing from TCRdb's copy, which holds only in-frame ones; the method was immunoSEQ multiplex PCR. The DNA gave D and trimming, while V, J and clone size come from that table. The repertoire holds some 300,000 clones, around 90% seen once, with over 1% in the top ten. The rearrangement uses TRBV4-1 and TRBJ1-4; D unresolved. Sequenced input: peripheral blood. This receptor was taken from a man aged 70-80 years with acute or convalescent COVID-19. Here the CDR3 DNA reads TGCGCCAGCAGCCACTACCTGGAGGGTAATGAAAAACTGTTTTTT. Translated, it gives CASSHYLEGNEKLFF.